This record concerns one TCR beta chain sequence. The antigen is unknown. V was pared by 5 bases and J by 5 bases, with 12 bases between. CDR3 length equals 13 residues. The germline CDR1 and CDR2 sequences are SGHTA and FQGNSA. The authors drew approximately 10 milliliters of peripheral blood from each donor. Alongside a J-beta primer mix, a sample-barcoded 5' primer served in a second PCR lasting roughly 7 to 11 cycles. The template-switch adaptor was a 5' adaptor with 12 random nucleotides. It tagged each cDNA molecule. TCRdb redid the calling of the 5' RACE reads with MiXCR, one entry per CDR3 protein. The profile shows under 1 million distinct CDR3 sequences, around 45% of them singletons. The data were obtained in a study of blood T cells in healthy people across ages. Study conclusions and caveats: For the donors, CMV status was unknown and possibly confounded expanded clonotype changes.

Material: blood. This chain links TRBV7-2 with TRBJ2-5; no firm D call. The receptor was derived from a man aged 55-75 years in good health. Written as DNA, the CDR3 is TGTGCCAGCAGCCTTAGCAGCAGGGAGACCCAGTACTTC. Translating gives CASSLSSRETQYF.